Reported below is one T cell receptor beta chain. Antigen specificity is unknown. The treatment here: oral pan-JAK inhibitor, 5-10 mg twice daily. Trimming left V 0 bases short and J 4 bases short, with 7 bases between. Germline-derived CDR1 and CDR2 are GTSNPN and SVGIG (reference sequence). The CDR3 length is 14 residues. cDNA prepared by RNA extraction and subsequent reverse transcription served as the template for sequencing. Using immunoSEQ multiplex PCR, the repertoire was profiled, and TCRdb retains in-frame clones only, with some absent. The table has about 200,000 clones, approximately 56% seen once. This sample was taken from a study of CD8+ T cells in alopecia areata. General study findings and limits: Persistence during tofacitinib was seen for many expanded lesional clones in scalp and blood. Expanded CD8+ clones among the top 100, as well as scalp clonality, were significantly decreased by tofacitinib.

The sequence was collected from a human donor with alopecia areata. The material was CD4+ T cells sorted from blood, obtained at week 4, from a patient treated with tofacitinib. The chain joins TRBV30 to TRBJ2-6; D ambiguous. CDR3 loop: CAWSVKGGANVLTF. The CDR3 DNA reads TGTGCCTGGAGTGTGAAGGGCGGGGCCAACGTCCTGACTTTC.